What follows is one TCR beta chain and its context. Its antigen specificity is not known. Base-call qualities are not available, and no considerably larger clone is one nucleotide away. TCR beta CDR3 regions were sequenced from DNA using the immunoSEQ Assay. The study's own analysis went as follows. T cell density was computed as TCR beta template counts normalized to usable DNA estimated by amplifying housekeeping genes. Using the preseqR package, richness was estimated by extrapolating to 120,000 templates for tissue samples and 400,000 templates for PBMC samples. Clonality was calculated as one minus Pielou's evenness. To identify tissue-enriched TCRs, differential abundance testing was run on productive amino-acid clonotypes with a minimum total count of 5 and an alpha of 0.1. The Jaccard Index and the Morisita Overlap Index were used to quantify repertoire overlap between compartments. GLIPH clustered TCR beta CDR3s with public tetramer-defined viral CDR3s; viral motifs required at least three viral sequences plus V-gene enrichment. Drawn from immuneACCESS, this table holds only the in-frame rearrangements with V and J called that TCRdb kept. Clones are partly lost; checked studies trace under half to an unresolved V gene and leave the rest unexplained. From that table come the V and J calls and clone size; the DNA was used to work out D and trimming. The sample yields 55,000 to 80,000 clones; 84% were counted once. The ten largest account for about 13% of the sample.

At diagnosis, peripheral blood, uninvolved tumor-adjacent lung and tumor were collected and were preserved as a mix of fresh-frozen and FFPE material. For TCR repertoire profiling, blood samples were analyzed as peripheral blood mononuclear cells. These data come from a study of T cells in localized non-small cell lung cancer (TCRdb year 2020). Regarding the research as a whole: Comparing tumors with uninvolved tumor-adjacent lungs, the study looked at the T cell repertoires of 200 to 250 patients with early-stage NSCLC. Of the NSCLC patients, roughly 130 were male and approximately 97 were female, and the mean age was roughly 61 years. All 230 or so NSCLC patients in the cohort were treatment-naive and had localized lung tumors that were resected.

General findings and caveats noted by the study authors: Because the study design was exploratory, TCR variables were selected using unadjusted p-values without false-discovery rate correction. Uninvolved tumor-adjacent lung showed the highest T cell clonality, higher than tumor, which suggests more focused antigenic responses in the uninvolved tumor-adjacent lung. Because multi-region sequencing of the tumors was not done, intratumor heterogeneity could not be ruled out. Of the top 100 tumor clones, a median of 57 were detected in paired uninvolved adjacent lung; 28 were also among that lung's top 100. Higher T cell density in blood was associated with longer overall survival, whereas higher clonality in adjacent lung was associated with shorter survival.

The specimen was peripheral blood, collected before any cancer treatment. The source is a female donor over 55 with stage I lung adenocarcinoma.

The nucleotides read TGTGCCAGCAGTGTTGGACAAGGTGAGCAGTTCTTC. Its protein product is CASSVGQGEQFF. The V and J segments used are TRBV2 and TRBJ2-1; TRBD1 is perhaps the D gene, given 5 matching bases. The CDR3, cysteine through phenylalanine, is 12 amino acids long. CDR3 DNA is the only sequence kept; it has 36 bases, read in frame from the first base. Trimming removed 4 bases from V and 9 bases from J, leaving 10 bases between the germline ends. The germline V gene encodes CDR1 SNHLY and CDR2 FYNNEI.